The clone carrying this TCR beta chain appeared a few times. Antigen unknown. CD45RO-negative, CCR7-selected cells formed the naive CD8 fraction, which excluded terminally differentiated effector memory CD45RA+ cells. This sample was taken from a study of shared clonotypes between healthy human individuals. Study background: Used for every donor were three CD4 naive, three CD4 memory, two CD8 naive and one CD8 memory plate. Broader study findings: Naive subsets generally exceeded memory subsets in estimated richness. Blood was the only sampled material, and tissue repertoires likely differ.

200 to 250 ng DNA, tens of thousands of T cell genomes, went into each sorted-subset replicate PCR. Repertoires were generated with immunoSEQ multiplex PCR, while TCRdb's copy carries only in-frame clones and drops some. The sample includes hundreds of thousands of clones, approximately 96% of them seen just once. Sequenced material: naive CD8+ T cells sorted from blood. The clonotype comes from a woman in her 30s in good health.

CDR3 loop: CASSSWTGLGEQYF. The DNA of the CDR3 is TGTGCCAGCAGCTCCTGGACAGGGTTAGGAGAGCAGTACTTC. V is TRBV5-6 and J is TRBJ2-7; 8 nucleotides line up with TRBD1. This CDR3 has 14 amino acids. The trim removed 3 bases at V and 7 bases at J, leaving 9 bases unmatched. In germline, CDR1 is SGHDT, CDR2 YYEEEE.